This passage covers 11 T cell receptor beta chains from one sample sequenced in a study of OX40 agonist ivuxolimab in advanced cancers. Some clones are missing from TCRdb's copy, which holds only in-frame ones; the method was immunoSEQ multiplex PCR. The sample shows about 88,000 clones, just under 90% of them seen only once. The material was CD4+ or CD8+ T cells sorted from blood, obtained in a trial of the OX40 agonist ivuxolimab. These receptors originate from an adult with an advanced solid tumor such as melanoma, head and neck, liver or kidney cancer.

The rearrangement links TRBV5-1 to TRBJ2-3; D is undetermined. Trimming removed 3 bases at V and 5 bases at J, with 4 bases between. This CDR3 is 11 amino acids long. Germline assignment: CDR1 SGHRS and CDR2 YFSETQ. The CDR3 nucleotides read TGCGCCAGCAGCTCGTTAGATACGCAGTATTTT. It is translated as CASSSLDTQYF.

The chain links TRBV29-1 to TRBJ2-5; D is perhaps TRBD1 or TRBD2 (5 bases each). Germline lookup yields CDR1 SQVTM and CDR2 ANQGSEA. CDR3 length: 13 amino acids. V lost 5 bases, J lost 1 base, and 11 bases lay in between. As DNA, the CDR3 is TGCAGCGTTCTACGGGACCTCCAAGAGACCCAGTACTTC. Encoded protein: CSVLRDLQETQYF.

The rearrangement links TRBV11-2 to TRBJ2-1, with 14 bases aligning to TRBD2. The ends lost 5 bases at V and 4 bases at J; junction bases unmatched: 13. Germline V gene sequence: CDR1 SGHAT, CDR2 FQNNGV. This CDR3 has 19 amino acids. CDR3 sequence: CASSPGTSGRWREYNEQFF. The CDR3 DNA follows: TGTGCCAGCAGCCCAGGGACTAGCGGGAGATGGAGGGAATACAATGAGCAGTTCTTC.

This chain links TRBV9 with TRBJ2-5; 9 bases are shared with TRBD2. V shed 0 bases, J shed 0 bases, and the junction held 6 bases outside the gene matches. The germline CDR1 and CDR2 sequences are SGDLS and YYNGEE. CDR3 length equals 17 residues. This CDR3 reads CASSVDVAGGNQETQYF. Here the CDR3 DNA reads TGTGCCAGCAGCGTAGATGTGGCGGGGGGGAACCAAGAGACCCAGTACTTC.

The chain recombines TRBV4-2 with TRBJ2-3, with 7 bases lining up with TRBD2. The J segment lost 6 bases and the V segment lost 1 base, leaving 7 bases of the junction unmatched. The CDR3 runs to 15 residues. From germline, CDR1 is LGHNA and CDR2 YNFKEQ. CDR3 in DNA: TGTGCCAGCAGCCAAGGGGGCGGGGGACTTGATACGCAGTATTTT. Encoded protein: CASSQGGGGLDTQYF.

V usage is TRBV19 and J usage is TRBJ1-4, with TRBD1 as a possible D gene (5 bases). Germline V gives CDR1 LNHDA, CDR2 SQIVND (reference sequence). Trimming pared 7 bases from V and 8 bases from J, leaving 17 bases between. CDR3 length: 14 residues. In nucleotides, the CDR3 is TGTGCCAGTACTACGACGGGACGGGGAGAAAAACTGTTTTTT. This translates into CASTTTGRGEKLFF. Full variable domain (outside the CDR3, taken from reference TRBV19 and TRBJ1-4): DGGITQSPKYLFRKEGQNVTLSCEQNLNHDAMYWYRQDPGQGLRLIYYSQIVNDFQKGDIAEGYSVSREKKESFPLTVTSAQKNPTAFYLCASTTTGRGEKLFFGSGTQLSVL.

The chain is built from TRBV5-1 and TRBJ1-1; the match to TRBD1 covers 9 bases. Germline CDR1 and CDR2: SGHRS and YFSETQ. The length of the CDR3 is 15 residues. Germline trimming cut 7 bases from V and 1 base from J; bases unmatched to any gene: 8. Here the CDR3 DNA reads TGCGCCAGCGGCCCTGTACAGGGGGCGAACACTGAAGCTTTCTTT. Residues: CASGPVQGANTEAFF.

This chain links TRBV6-5 with TRBJ2-1, with 7 bases identical to TRBD1. The CDR3 is 13 residues long. The germline V gene encodes CDR1 MNHEY and CDR2 SVGAGI. The V and J ends lost 2 bases and 10 bases, in that order; junction bases with no gene match: 5. CDR3 DNA sequence: TGTGCCAGCAGTTACGACAGGGTCAGGGAGCAGTTCTTC. Translation: CASSYDRVREQFF.

The rearrangement uses TRBV6-1 and TRBJ2-5; 9 nucleotides agree with TRBD1. Trimming removed 2 bases from V and 3 bases from J; junction bases left unmatched: 1. Germline lookup yields CDR1 MNHNS and CDR2 SASEGT. This CDR3 has 14 residues. The CDR3 DNA is TGTGCCAGCAGTGAAACAGGGGGCAAAGAGACCCAGTACTTC. Translated, it gives CASSETGGKETQYF.

This chain joins TRBV5-8 and TRBJ2-5; the D gene is possibly TRBD1 (6 bases). V dropped 2 bases and J dropped 1 base, with 12 bases sitting between them. The CDR3 loop spans 15 amino acids. The V gene's germline CDR1 is SGHTS and CDR2 YDEGEE. The CDR3 is CASSFSGVFQETQYF. As DNA, the CDR3 is TGTGCCAGCAGCTTCTCAGGGGTTTTCCAAGAGACCCAGTACTTC.

The V call is TRBV7-2, the J call TRBJ1-2; TRBD1 matches 8 bases. The CDR3 extends over 15 amino acids. V trimming: 5 bases; J trimming: 8 bases; junction bases outside the gene matches: 13. The germline CDR1 and CDR2 sequences are SGHTA and FQGNSA. CDR3 sequence (DNA): TGTGCCAGCAGCGAAAGCGGGCAGGGGGCGTTAGGCTACACCTTC. Amino acids: CASSESGQGALGYTF.